These 11 T cell receptor beta chains were sequenced from one sample in a study of cytomegalovirus exposure and HLA in healthy donors. The PCR used 60 Vbeta and 13 Jbeta primers. Method: immunoSEQ multiplex PCR; TCRdb's copy keeps in-frame clones and lacks some. The table includes under 85,000 clones, less than 75% detected once. Material for sequencing was PBMCs. Receptors originate from a woman in her 30s in good health and CMV-seronegative.

This clone was found a few times. The chain recombines TRBV7-2 with TRBJ1-5, with 7 bases aligning to TRBD1. The CDR3 is made up of 15 amino acids. Germline V gene sequence: CDR1 SGHTA, CDR2 FQGNSA. The V segment lost 5 bases and the J segment 4 bases; nucleotides outside the gene matches: 8. CDR3 sequence: CASSRIGTENQPQHF. CDR3 nucleotides: TGTGCCAGCAGCCGGATCGGGACAGAAAATCAGCCCCAGCATTTT.

V gene TRBV29-1 combines with J gene TRBJ1-1; D gene uncertain. V was trimmed by 5 bases and J by 1 base, leaving 8 bases between them. Germline CDR1 is SQVTM and CDR2 is ANQGSEA. This CDR3 is built from 12 residues. CDR3 sequence (DNA): TGCAGCGTTTTTGTGAGGAACACTGAAGCTTTCTTT. Translated: CSVFVRNTEAFF. Full variable domain (remainder filled in from reference TRBV29-1 and TRBJ1-1): SAVISQKPSRDICQRGTSLTIQCQVDSQVTMMFWYRQQPGQSLTLIATANQGSEATYESGFVIDKFPISRPNLTFSTLTVSNMSPEDSSIYLCSVFVRNTEAFFGQGTRLTVV.

V and J are TRBV10-2 and TRBJ1-3, with D unclear. CDR3 size: 15 residues. V lost 0 bases and J 0 bases, leaving 6 bases between the germline ends. Germline CDR1 and CDR2: WSHSY and SAAADI. The CDR3 DNA follows: TGCGCCAGCAGTGAGTCGACAAACTCTGGAAACACCATATATTTT. This encodes CASSESTNSGNTIYF.

The chain has TRBV19 and TRBJ1-2, with no clear D. Per germline, CDR1 LNHDA and CDR2 SQIVND (reference sequence). V was pared by 3 bases and J by 2 bases, with 13 bases between. The CDR3 is 15 amino acids. As DNA, the CDR3 is TGTGCCAGTAGTATGATGGGCACTCCGAACTATGGCTACACCTTC. It translates to CASSMMGTPNYGYTF.

V usage is TRBV2 and J usage is TRBJ2-7; 7 bases agree with TRBD2. The trim removed 1 base at V and 5 bases at J, leaving 5 bases unmatched. This CDR3 is 14 amino acids long. Germline V gives CDR1 SNHLY, CDR2 FYNNEI. CDR3 sequence (DNA): TGTGCCAGCAGTGAAGTCTCCCGGGGGGACGAGCAGTACTTC. Translated, it gives CASSEVSRGDEQYF.

This clone was recorded a few times. The chain links TRBV18 to TRBJ2-7, with a weak D call TRBD1 (5 bases). CDR1 is KGHSH and CDR2 is LQKENI in the germline V gene. CDR3 length equals 14 residues. V lost 2 bases and J 3 bases, leaving 11 bases between the germline ends. The CDR3 loop is CASSPYRSSYEQYF. As DNA, the CDR3 is TGTGCCAGCTCACCATACAGGTCCAGCTACGAGCAGTACTTC.

The genes are TRBV10-3 and TRBJ2-1; D uncertain. CDR3 length: 15 amino acids. Germline CDR1 reads ENHRY; CDR2 reads SYGVKD. Trimming stripped 0 bases from V and 5 bases from J, with 11 bases between. This chain's CDR3 is CAISESLSSNNEQFF. Written as DNA, the CDR3 is TGTGCCATCAGTGAGTCTCTCTCGAGTAACAATGAGCAGTTCTTC.

The genes are TRBV5-6 and TRBJ1-6; the match to TRBD1 covers 8 bases. This CDR3 is 15 amino acids long. From germline, CDR1 is SGHDT and CDR2 YYEEEE. The V segment lost 1 base and the J segment 10 bases; nucleotides outside the gene matches: 7. The CDR3 loop is CASSLLTGESSPLHF. In DNA form, the CDR3 reads TGTGCCAGCAGCTTGCTGACAGGGGAAAGCTCACCCCTCCACTTT.

This chain uses TRBV5-1 with TRBJ2-3; TRBD1 is a possible D gene (5 bases). Trimming cost V 4 bases and J 6 bases, with 12 bases left between them. CDR1 and CDR2 (germline): SGHRS, YFSETQ. There are 13 residues in the CDR3. The CDR3 spells CASSGAGRDTQYF. CDR3 coding DNA: TGCGCCAGCAGCGGGGCAGGGCGGGATACGCAGTATTTT.

This chain uses TRBV25-1 with TRBJ1-2, with 11 bases lining up with TRBD1. Trimming took 3 bases from V and 5 from J; bases not matched to a gene: 5. CDR1 is MGHDK, CDR2 SYGVNS, per germline. CDR3 length: 15 amino acids. The CDR3 sequence: CASSDPGQGEYGYTF. CDR3 nucleotide sequence: TGTGCCAGCAGTGACCCGGGACAGGGGGAGTATGGCTACACCTTC.

This clone was seen a single time. The genes are TRBV4-1 and TRBJ1-5; TRBD1 matches at 9 bases. Germline CDR1 is MGHRA and CDR2 is YSYEKL. The CDR3 covers 15 residues. Trimming at V came to 1 base and at J to 2 bases, leaving 0 bases not matched to a gene. This chain's CDR3 is CASSQGDRGNQPQHF. The CDR3 DNA sequence: TGCGCCAGCAGCCAAGGGGACAGGGGCAATCAGCCCCAGCATTTT.